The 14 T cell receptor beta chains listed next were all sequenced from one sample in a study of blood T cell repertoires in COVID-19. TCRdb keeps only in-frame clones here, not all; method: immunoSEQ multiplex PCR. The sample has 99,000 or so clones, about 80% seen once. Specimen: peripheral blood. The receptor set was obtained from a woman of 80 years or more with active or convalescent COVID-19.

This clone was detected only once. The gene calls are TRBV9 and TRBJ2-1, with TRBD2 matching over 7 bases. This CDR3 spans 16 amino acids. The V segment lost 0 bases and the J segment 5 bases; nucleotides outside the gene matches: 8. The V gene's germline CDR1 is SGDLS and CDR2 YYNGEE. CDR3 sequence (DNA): TGTGCCAGCAGCGTAGATCCAGCGGGGAGCAACAATGAGCAGTTCTTC. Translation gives CASSVDPAGSNNEQFF. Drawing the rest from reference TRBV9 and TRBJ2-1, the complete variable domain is DSGVTQTPKHLITATGQRVTLRCSPRSGDLSVYWYQQSLDQGLQFLIQYYNGEERAKGNILERFSAQQFPDLHSELNLSSLELGDSALYFCASSVDPAGSNNEQFFGPGTRLTVL.

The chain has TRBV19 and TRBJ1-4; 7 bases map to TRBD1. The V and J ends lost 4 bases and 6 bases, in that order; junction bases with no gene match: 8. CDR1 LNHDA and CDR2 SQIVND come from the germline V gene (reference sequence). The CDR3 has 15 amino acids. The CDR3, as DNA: TGTGCCAGTAGTACAGACAGGGAAGGACATGAAAAACTGTTTTTT. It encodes CASSTDREGHEKLFF.

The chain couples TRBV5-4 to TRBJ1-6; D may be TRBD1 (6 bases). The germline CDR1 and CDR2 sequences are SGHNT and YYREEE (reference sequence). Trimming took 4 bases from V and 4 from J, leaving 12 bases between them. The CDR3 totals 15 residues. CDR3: CASSRKDRYNSPLHF. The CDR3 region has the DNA TGTGCCAGCAGCCGAAAGGACAGATATAATTCACCCCTCCACTTT.

This CDR3 is CAWQQGRLFYSPLHF. CDR3 DNA: TGTGCCTGGCAACAGGGTCGACTTTTTTATTCACCCCTCCACTTT. V gene TRBV30 combines with J gene TRBJ1-6, with D possibly matching TRBD1 (6 bases). With 5 bases removed from V and 8 bases from J, the gap between germline ends came to 19 bases. Germline CDR1 and CDR2: GTSNPN and SVGIG (reference sequence). This CDR3 spans 15 amino acids.

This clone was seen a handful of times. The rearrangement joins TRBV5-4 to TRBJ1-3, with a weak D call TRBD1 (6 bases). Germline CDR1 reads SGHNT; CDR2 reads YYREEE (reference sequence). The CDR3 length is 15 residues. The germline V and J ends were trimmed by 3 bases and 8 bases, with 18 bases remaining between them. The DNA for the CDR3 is TGTGCCAGCAGCTATTCCACAGGGTTGGGAGACACCATATATTTT. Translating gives CASSYSTGLGDTIYF.

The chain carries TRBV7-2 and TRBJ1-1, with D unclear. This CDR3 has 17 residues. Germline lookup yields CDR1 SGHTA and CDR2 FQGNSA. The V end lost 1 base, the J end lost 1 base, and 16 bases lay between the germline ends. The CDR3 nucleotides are TGTGCCAGCAGCTTAGTTTTTGGGCCGAACAAGAACACTGAAGCTTTCTTT. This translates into CASSLVFGPNKNTEAFF.

The CDR3 region is CASSLTGVNGYTF. CDR3 coding DNA: TGTGCCAGCAGTTTGACAGGGGTAAACGGCTACACCTTC. The rearrangement joins TRBV12-3 or TRBV12-4 to TRBJ1-2; 8 nucleotides agree with TRBD1. V gave up 3 bases and J gave up 8 bases; unmatched junction bases: 5. This CDR3 is 13 amino acids long.

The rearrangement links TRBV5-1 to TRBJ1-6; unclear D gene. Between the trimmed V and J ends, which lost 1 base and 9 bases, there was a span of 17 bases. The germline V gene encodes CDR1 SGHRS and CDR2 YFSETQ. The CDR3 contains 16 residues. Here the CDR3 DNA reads TGCGCCAGCAGCTTGATATCTCGGGAATCGGGTTCACCCCTCCACTTT. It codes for CASSLISRESGSPLHF.

The CDR3 sequence: CASSLQGTRDGYTF. The CDR3 DNA sequence: TGTGCCAGCAGTTTACAAGGGACTCGGGATGGCTACACCTTC. This chain links TRBV27 with TRBJ1-2; perhaps TRBD1 as D (5 bases). The CDR3 covers 14 residues. Trimming shortened V by 2 bases and J by 6 bases, and 13 bases separated the two germline ends. Per the germline V gene, CDR1 is MNHEY and CDR2 is SMNVEV (reference sequence).

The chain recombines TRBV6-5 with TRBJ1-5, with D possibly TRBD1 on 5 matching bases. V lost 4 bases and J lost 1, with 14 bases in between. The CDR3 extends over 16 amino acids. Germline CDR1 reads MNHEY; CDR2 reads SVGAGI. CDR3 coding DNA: TGTGCCAGCAGTTCCTCACGGGACTTCAGCAATCAGCCCCAGCATTTT. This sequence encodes CASSSSRDFSNQPQHF.

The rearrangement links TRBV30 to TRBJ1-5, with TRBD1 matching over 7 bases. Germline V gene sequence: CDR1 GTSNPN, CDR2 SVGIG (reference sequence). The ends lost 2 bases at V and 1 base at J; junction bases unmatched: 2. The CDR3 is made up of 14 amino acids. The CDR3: CAWSLQGSNQPQHF. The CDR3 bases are TGTGCCTGGAGTTTACAGGGGAGCAATCAGCCCCAGCATTTT.

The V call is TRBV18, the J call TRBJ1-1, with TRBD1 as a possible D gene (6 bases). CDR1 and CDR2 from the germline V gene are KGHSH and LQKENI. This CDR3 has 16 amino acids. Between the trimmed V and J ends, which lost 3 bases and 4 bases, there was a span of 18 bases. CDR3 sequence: CASSPTGSGVATEAFF. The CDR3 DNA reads TGTGCCAGCTCACCTACAGGGTCTGGCGTGGCCACTGAAGCTTTCTTT.

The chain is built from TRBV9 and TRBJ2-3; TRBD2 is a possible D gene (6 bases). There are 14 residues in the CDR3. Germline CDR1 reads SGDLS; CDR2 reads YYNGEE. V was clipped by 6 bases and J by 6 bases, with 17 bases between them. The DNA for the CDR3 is TGTGCCAGCACCCGACTAGGCACAAGGGATACGCAGTATTTT. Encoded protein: CASTRLGTRDTQYF.

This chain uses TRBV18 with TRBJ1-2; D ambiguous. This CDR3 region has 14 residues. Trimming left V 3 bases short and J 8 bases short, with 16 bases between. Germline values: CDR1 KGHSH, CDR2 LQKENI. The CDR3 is CASSPREYREGYTF. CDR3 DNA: TGTGCCAGCTCACCTAGGGAGTACCGGGAAGGCTACACCTTC.